This section outlines one T cell receptor beta chain sequence together with its context. The record originates from a study of blood T cells in healthy people across ages. Background on the study: There was about one barcoded beta molecule captured by template switching per two T cells.

The CDR3 loop spans 15 amino acids. Unmatched junction bases numbered 8, after V lost 4 bases and J lost 5 bases. Germline CDR1 reads KGHSH; CDR2 reads LQKENI. A sample-barcoded 5' primer and a J-beta primer mix were used in a second PCR of roughly 7 to 11 cycles. Using its own MiXCR run on the 5' RACE reads, TCRdb lists one record per CDR3 protein. The data show about 770,000 distinct CDR3 sequences, under 55% seen once. The clonotype was recovered from a man aged 60 to 75 in good health. The chain combines TRBV18 with TRBJ2-1; 7 bases map to TRBD1. The sequenced sample was blood. The DNA for the CDR3 is TGTGCCAGCTCACGGGGCAGGGGGAAAAACAATGAGCAGTTCTTC. Amino acid sequence: CASSRGRGKNNEQFF.